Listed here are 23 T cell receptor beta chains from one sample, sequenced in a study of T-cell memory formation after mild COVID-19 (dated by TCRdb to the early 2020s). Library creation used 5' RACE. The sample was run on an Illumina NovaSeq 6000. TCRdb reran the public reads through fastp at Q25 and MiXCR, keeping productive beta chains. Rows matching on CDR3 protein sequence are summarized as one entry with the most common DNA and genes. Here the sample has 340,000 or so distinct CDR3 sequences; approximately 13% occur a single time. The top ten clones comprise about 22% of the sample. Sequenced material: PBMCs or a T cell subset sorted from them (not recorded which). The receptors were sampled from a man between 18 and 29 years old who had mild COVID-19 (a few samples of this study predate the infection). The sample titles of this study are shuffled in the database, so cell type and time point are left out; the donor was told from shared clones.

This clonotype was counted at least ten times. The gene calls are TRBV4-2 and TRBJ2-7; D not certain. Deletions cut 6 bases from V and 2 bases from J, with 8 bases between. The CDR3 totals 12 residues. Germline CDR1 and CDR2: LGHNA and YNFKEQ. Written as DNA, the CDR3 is TGTGCCAGCAGTTACGAAACCTACGAGCAGTACTTC. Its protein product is CASSYETYEQYF.

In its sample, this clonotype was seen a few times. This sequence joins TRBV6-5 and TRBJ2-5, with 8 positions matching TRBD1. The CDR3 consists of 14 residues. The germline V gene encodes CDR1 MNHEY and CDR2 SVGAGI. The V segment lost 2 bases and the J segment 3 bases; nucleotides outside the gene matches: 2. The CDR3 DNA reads TGTGCCAGCAGTTACGGGACAGGAGAAGAGACCCAGTACTTC. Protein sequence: CASSYGTGEETQYF.

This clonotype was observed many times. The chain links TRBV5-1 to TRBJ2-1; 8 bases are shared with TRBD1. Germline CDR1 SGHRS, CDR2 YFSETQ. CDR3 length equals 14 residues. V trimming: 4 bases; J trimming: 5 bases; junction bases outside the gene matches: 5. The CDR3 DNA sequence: TGCGCCAGCAGCCCCCTGACAGGGGACAATGAGCAGTTCTTC. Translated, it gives CASSPLTGDNEQFF.

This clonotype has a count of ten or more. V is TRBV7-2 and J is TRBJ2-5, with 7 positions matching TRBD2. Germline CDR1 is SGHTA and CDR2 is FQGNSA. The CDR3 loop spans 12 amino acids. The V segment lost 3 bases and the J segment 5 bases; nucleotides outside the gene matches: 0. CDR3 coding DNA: TGTGCCAGCAGCTTCGGGGGGGAGACCCAGTACTTC. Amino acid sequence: CASSFGGETQYF.

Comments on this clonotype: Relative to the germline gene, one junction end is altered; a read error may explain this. The CDR3 DNA sequence: TGCAGCGTTGAATTGGTCGGGCAAGGGACCCAGTACTTC. Its translation is CSVELVGQGTQYF. The chain recombines TRBV29-1 with TRBJ2-5; D call uncertain. The CDR3 spans 13 residues. In germline, CDR1 is SQVTM, CDR2 ANQGSEA.

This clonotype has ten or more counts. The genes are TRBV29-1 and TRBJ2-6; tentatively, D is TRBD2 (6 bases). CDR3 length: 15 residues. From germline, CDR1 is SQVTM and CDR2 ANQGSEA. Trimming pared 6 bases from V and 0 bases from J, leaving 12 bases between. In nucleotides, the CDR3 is TGCAGCGTGCCGGGACTGGTCTCTGGGGCCAACGTCCTGACTTTC. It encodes CSVPGLVSGANVLTF.

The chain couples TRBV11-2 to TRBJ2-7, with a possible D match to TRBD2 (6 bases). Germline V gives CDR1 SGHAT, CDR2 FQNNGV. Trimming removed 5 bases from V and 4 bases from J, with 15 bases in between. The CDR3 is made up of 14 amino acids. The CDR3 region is CASSTFGGGYEQYV. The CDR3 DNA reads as TGTGCCAGCAGCACATTTGGGGGAGGTTACGAGCAGTACGTC.

Here the CDR3 reads CASSLDGVSYNEQFF. CDR3 DNA sequence: TGTGCCAGCAGCTTAGACGGGGTATCCTACAATGAGCAGTTCTTC. This chain uses TRBV11-2 with TRBJ2-1, with D perhaps matching TRBD2 (5 bases). Germline V gene sequence: CDR1 SGHAT, CDR2 FQNNGV. Trimming pared 0 bases from V and 1 base from J, leaving 7 bases between. This CDR3 contains 15 residues.

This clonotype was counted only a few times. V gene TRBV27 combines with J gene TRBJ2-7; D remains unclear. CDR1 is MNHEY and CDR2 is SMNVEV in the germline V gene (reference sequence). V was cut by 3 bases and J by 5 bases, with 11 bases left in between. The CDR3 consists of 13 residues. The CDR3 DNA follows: TGTGCCAGCAGTTTGTGGCAATACGACGAGCAGTACTTC. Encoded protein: CASSLWQYDEQYF.

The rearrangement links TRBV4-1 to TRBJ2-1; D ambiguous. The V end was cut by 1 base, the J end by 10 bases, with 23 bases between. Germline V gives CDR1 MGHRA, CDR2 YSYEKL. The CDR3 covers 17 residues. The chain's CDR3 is CASSQVLIRTLLKEQFF. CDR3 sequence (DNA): TGCGCCAGCAGCCAAGTTTTGATACGGACCCTCCTCAAGGAGCAGTTCTTC.

The CDR3 sequence is CASSYSERDAYEQYV. As DNA, the CDR3 is TGTGCCAGCAGTTACTCGGAGCGGGACGCCTACGAGCAGTACGTC. J is TRBJ2-7 and V is TRBV6-2 or TRBV6-3; 7 positions match TRBD2. This CDR3 has 15 residues. Germline V gene sequence: CDR1 MNHEY, CDR2 SVGEGT. V lost 0 bases and J lost 2; bases outside the gene matches: 4.

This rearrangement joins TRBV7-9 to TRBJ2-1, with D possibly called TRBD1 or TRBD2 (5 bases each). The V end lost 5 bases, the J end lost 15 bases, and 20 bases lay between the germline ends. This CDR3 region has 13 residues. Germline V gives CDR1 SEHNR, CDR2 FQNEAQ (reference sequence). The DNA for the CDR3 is TGTGCCAGCAGCCGGGGACCGACGGGTAATTGGTTCTTC. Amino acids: CASSRGPTGNWFF. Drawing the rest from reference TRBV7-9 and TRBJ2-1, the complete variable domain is DTGVSQNPRHKITKRGQNVTFRCDPISEHNRLYWYRQTLGQGPEFLTYFQNEAQLEKSRLLSDRFSAERPKGSFSTLEIQRTEQGDSAMYLCASSRGPTGNWFFGPGTRLTVL.

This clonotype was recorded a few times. CDR3 loop: CASSRKSRAGALNEQFF. DNA of the CDR3: TGTGCCAGCAGCCGAAAAAGTCGGGCAGGGGCTCTGAATGAGCAGTTCTTC. The V and J genes are TRBV4-2 and TRBJ2-1, with D tentatively TRBD1 (6 bases). In germline, CDR1 is LGHNA, CDR2 YNFKEQ. The CDR3 sequence is 17 residues long. Between the trimmed V and J ends, which lost 4 bases and 7 bases, there was a span of 23 bases.

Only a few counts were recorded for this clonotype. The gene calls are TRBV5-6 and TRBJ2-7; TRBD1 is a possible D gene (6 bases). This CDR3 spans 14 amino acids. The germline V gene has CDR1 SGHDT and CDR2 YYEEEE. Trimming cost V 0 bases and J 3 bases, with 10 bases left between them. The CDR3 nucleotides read TGTGCCAGCAGCTTGGGACAGGCGGTCTACGAGCAGTACGTC. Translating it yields CASSLGQAVYEQYV.

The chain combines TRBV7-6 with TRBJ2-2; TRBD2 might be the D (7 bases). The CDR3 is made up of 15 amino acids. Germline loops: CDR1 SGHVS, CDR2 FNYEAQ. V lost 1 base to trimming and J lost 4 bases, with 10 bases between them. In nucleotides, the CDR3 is TGTGCCAGCAGCTTAGTGGGGGGGCCCACCGGGGAGCTGTTTTTT. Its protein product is CASSLVGGPTGELFF.

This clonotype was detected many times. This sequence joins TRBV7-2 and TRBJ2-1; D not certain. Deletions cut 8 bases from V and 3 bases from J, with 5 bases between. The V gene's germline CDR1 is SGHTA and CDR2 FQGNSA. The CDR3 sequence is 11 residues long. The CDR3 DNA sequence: TGTGCCAGCGGCGGCTACAATGAGCAGTTCTTC. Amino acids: CASGGYNEQFF.

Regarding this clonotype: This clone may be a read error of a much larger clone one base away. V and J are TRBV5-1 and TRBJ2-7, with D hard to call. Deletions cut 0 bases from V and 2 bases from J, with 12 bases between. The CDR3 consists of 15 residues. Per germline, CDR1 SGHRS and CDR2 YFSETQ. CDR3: CASSLAAKNAYEQYF. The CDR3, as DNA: TGCGCCAGCAGCTTGGCCGCGAAGAATGCCTACGAGCAGTACTTC.

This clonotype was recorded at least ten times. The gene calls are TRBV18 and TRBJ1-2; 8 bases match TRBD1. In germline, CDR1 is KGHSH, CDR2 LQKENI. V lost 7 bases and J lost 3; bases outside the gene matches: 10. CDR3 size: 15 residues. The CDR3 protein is CASFSTGDGDYGYTF. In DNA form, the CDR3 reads TGTGCCAGCTTTTCGACAGGGGACGGCGACTATGGCTACACCTTC.

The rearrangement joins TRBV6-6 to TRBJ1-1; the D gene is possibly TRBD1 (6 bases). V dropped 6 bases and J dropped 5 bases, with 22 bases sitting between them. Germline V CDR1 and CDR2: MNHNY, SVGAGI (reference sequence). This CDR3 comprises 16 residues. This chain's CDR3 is CASRPEIQGRRTEAFF. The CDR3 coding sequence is TGTGCCAGCAGACCCGAAATCCAGGGGCGGCGGACTGAAGCTTTCTTT.

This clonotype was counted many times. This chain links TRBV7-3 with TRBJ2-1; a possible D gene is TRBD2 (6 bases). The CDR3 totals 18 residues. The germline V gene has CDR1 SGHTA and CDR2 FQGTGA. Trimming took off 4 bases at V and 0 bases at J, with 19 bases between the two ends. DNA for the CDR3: TGTGCCAGCAGCTCCGGTTCGGGGGTGGGGATCTCCTACAATGAGCAGTTCTTC. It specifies CASSSGSGVGISYNEQFF.

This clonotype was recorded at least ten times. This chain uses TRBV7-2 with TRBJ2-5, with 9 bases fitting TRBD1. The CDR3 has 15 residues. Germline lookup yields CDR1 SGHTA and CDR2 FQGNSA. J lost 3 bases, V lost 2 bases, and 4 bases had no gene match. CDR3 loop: CASSLQGTGKETQYF. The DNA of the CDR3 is TGTGCCAGCAGCTTACAAGGGACAGGGAAAGAGACCCAGTACTTC.

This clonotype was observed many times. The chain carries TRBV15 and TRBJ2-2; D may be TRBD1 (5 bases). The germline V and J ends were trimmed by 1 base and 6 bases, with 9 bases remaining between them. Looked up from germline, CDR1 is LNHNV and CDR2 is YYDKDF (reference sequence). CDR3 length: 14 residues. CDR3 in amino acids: CATSRVRVAGELFF. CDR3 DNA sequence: TGTGCCACCAGCAGAGTCAGGGTGGCCGGGGAGCTGTTTTTT. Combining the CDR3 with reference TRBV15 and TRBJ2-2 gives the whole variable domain DAMVIQNPRYQVTQFGKPVTLSCSQTLNHNVMYWYQQKSSQAPKLLFHYYDKDFNNEADTPDNFQSRRPNTSFCFLDIRSPGLGDTAMYLCATSRVRVAGELFFGEGSRLTVL.

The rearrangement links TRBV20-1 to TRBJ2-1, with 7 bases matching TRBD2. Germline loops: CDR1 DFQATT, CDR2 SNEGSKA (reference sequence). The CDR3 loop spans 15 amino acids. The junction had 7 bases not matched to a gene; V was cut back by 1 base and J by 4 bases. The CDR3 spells CSARGAGEVYNEQFF. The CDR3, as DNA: TGCAGTGCTAGAGGTGCGGGGGAGGTGTACAATGAGCAGTTCTTC.